This TCR beta chain was sequenced for a study of T cell responses to AZD1222 COVID-19 vaccine. Profiled with immunoSEQ multiplex PCR; TCRdb holds only in-frame clones, not every one. The sample consists of roughly 140,000 clones, about 91% of them appearing once. The CDR3 consists of 15 residues. The germline gives CDR1 LNHDA, CDR2 SQIVND (reference sequence). The germline V and J ends were trimmed by 1 base and 4 bases, with 11 bases remaining between them. This sequence joins TRBV19 and TRBJ1-5; D gene unclear. Sequencing used peripheral blood, obtained on day 0 of AZD1222 vaccination. This TCR was recovered from an adult in good health. The CDR3 region is CASSIAWQVNQPQHF. Here the CDR3 DNA reads TGTGCCAGTAGTATAGCATGGCAGGTAAATCAGCCCCAGCATTTT. Drawing the rest from reference TRBV19 and TRBJ1-5, the complete variable domain is DGGITQSPKYLFRKEGQNVTLSCEQNLNHDAMYWYRQDPGQGLRLIYYSQIVNDFQKGDIAEGYSVSREKKESFPLTVTSAQKNPTAFYLCASSIAWQVNQPQHFGDGTRLSIL.